This section outlines one TCR beta chain sequence together with its context. TCRdb keeps only in-frame clones here, not all; method: immunoSEQ multiplex PCR. This sample has about 83,000 clones, with roughly 92% found just once. CDR1 and CDR2 (germline): LNHNV, YYDKDF (reference sequence). With 0 bases removed from V and 4 bases from J, the gap between germline ends came to 12 bases. This CDR3 contains 15 residues. The data originate from a study of technical replicates of blood from a few donors. The genes are TRBV15 and TRBJ1-2; D gene ambiguous. This TCR came from a human donor in good health. Sequenced: T cells isolated from PBMCs. CDR3 sequence reads: CATSREAGIFYGYTF. CDR3 DNA sequence: TGTGCCACCAGCAGAGAGGCGGGGATTTTCTATGGCTACACCTTC.